One T cell receptor beta chain is described in this entry. These data originate in a study of blood T cell repertoires in COVID-19. Overall study: Italy, Spain and the United States were the sources of the convalescent and acute COVID-19 samples. T cells, B-cell-depleted T cells, or PBMCs provided the cDNA or gDNA that served as material.

Followed longitudinally, the Seattle patients had been enrolled during active infection. Authors' processing steps: Counts of nucleated cells, estimated from reference gene primer amplification, were obtained. Produced via immunoSEQ multiplex PCR; TCRdb's table is partial and in-frame only. For V, J and clone size, that table is used; D and trimming come from the DNA. The data contain roughly 220,000 clones, approximately 90% of them seen just once; the ten biggest clones take up about a tenth. The germline V gene has CDR1 SGDLS and CDR2 YYNGEE. CDR3 length: 14 residues. Deletions cut 4 bases from V and 0 bases from J, with 9 bases between.

The genes are TRBV9 and TRBJ2-3; possible D gene TRBD2, 5 bases. This TCR derives from a woman aged 45-59 years with COVID-19, enrolled during active disease. The source material was peripheral blood. Here the CDR3 DNA reads TGTGCCAGCAGCCCTGGACTTAGCACAGATACGCAGTATTTT. It translates to CASSPGLSTDTQYF.